One and the same sample provided the 24 T cell receptor beta chains below, sequenced in a study of shared clonotypes between healthy human individuals. Only in-frame clones appear in the TCRdb table, and some are missing; sequencing was by immunoSEQ multiplex PCR. The repertoire consists of about 2,100,000 clones, with about 93% occurring once and the leading ten covering 1.5% to 2%. CD45RO negativity and positive selection for CCR7 defined naive CD8 cells, a population that excluded terminally differentiated effector memory CD45RA+ cells. The sequenced sample consisted of naive CD8+ T cells from PBMCs. The receptors here all came from a man between 18 and 29 years old in good health. Some clones in this sample may be carry-over from other donors' samples.

The chain carries TRBV27 and TRBJ2-3, with a weak D call TRBD1 (6 bases). The germline V gene encodes CDR1 MNHEY and CDR2 SMNVEV (reference sequence). Deletions cut 3 bases from V and 6 bases from J, with 13 bases between. The CDR3 loop spans 14 amino acids. CDR3 bases: TGTGCCAGCAGTTTTCAGGGGCCTGCGGATACGCAGTATTTT. Its translation: CASSFQGPADTQYF.

The chain joins TRBV27 to TRBJ1-3, with D perhaps TRBD1 (5 bases). This CDR3 is 14 amino acids long. The V and J ends lost 7 bases and 0 bases respectively, with 10 bases between them. Germline V lookup: CDR1 MNHEY, CDR2 SMNVEV (reference sequence). This CDR3 is CASTGVSSGNTIYF. The CDR3 DNA sequence: TGTGCCAGCACGGGGGTTTCCTCTGGAAACACCATATATTTT.

This sequence joins TRBV2 and TRBJ2-7; 8 bases fit TRBD2. Germline assignment: CDR1 SNHLY and CDR2 FYNNEI. V was clipped by 6 bases and J by 3 bases; unmatched bases: 7. The CDR3 runs to 14 residues. The CDR3 nucleotides are TGTGCCAGCAGCGACATTACTAGCGGCTACGAGCAGTACTTC. It encodes CASSDITSGYEQYF. The full variable domain, rest sourced from reference TRBV2 and TRBJ2-7, is EPEVTQTPSHQVTQMGQEVILRCVPISNHLYFYWYRQILGQKVEFLVSFYNNEISEKSEIFDDQFSVERPDGSNFTLKIRSTKLEDSAMYFCASSDITSGYEQYFGPGTRLTVT.

The J gene is TRBJ1-4, the V gene TRBV7-8; D ambiguous. This CDR3 spans 15 amino acids. V lost 5 bases, J lost 7 bases, and 17 bases lay in between. Germline V gene lookup returns CDR1 SGHVS and CDR2 FQNEAQ. CDR3 protein: CASSTAPRSGEKLFF. DNA for the CDR3: TGTGCCAGCAGCACTGCCCCCCGGTCGGGTGAAAAACTGTTTTTT.

The genes are TRBV6-6 and TRBJ2-7, with a tentative D call TRBD1 (5 bases). CDR1 MNHNY and CDR2 SVGAGI come from the germline V gene (reference sequence). CDR3 length: 15 residues. Trimming removed 2 bases from V and 6 bases from J, with 17 bases in between. The CDR3 loop reads CASSYGRARNGEQYF. The CDR3 DNA is TGTGCCAGCAGTTACGGCAGGGCCCGAAACGGCGAGCAGTACTTC.

This clone was detected a few times. J is TRBJ1-5 and V is TRBV9, with 8 bases lining up with TRBD1. The CDR3 has 15 amino acids. Unmatched junction bases numbered 4, after V lost 0 bases and J lost 5 bases. Germline V CDR1 and CDR2: SGDLS, YYNGEE. The CDR3 DNA follows: TGTGCCAGCAGCGTAGAGGACAGGGTCGATCAGCCCCAGCATTTT. Amino acids: CASSVEDRVDQPQHF.

This chain links TRBV15 with TRBJ2-7; 13 bases are shared with TRBD2. V gave up 2 bases and J gave up 4 bases; unmatched junction bases: 8. The germline V gene has CDR1 LNHNV and CDR2 YYDKDF (reference sequence). The CDR3 totals 17 residues. The DNA of the CDR3 is TGTGCCACCAGCAGACTGTACCCGGGACTAGCGGGATACGAGCAGTACTTC. This encodes CATSRLYPGLAGYEQYF.

The rearrangement links TRBV6-1 to TRBJ1-1; TRBD1 matches at 7 bases. Germline CDR1 MNHNS, CDR2 SASEGT. The V and J ends lost 2 bases and 5 bases, in that order; junction bases with no gene match: 5. The CDR3 runs 14 residues. The CDR3 nucleotides read TGTGCCAGCAGTGAACCTAGGGGGCTTACTGAAGCTTTCTTT. Translated, it gives CASSEPRGLTEAFF.

The chain couples TRBV19 to TRBJ1-2; D gene ambiguous. Germline assignment: CDR1 LNHDA and CDR2 SQIVND (reference sequence). V shed 0 bases and J shed 6 bases, with 26 bases lying between them. The CDR3 contains 19 residues. The CDR3: CASSIDLLAGGGIIDGYTF. DNA of the CDR3: TGTGCCAGTAGTATAGATCTATTGGCCGGTGGTGGGATTATAGATGGCTACACCTTC. Drawing the rest from reference TRBV19 and TRBJ1-2, the complete variable domain is DGGITQSPKYLFRKEGQNVTLSCEQNLNHDAMYWYRQDPGQGLRLIYYSQIVNDFQKGDIAEGYSVSREKKESFPLTVTSAQKNPTAFYLCASSIDLLAGGGIIDGYTFGSGTRLTVV.

V gene TRBV19 combines with J gene TRBJ2-2, with 7 bases fitting TRBD1. CDR1 and CDR2 from the germline V gene are LNHDA and SQIVND (reference sequence). The CDR3 loop spans 16 amino acids. Trimming took 11 bases from V and 2 from J; bases not matched to a gene: 14. The CDR3 loop reads CAAADRTDSNTGELFF. The CDR3 nucleotides read TGTGCCGCCGCGGACAGGACAGATTCAAACACCGGGGAGCTGTTTTTT.

CDR3 region: CASSLEGERIYEQYF. The CDR3 DNA is TGTGCCAGCAGTTTAGAAGGGGAGCGGATCTACGAGCAGTACTTC. The chain employs TRBV27 and TRBJ2-7; the D call may be TRBD1 or TRBD2 (5 bases each). Trimming stripped 2 bases from V and 3 bases from J, with 14 bases between. CDR1 MNHEY and CDR2 SMNVEV come from the germline V gene (reference sequence). This CDR3 region has 15 residues.

The genes are TRBV7-2 and TRBJ2-3; the D gene is possibly TRBD2 (6 bases). The ends were cut back, 5 bases at V and 0 bases at J, with 12 bases in the middle. The germline V gene has CDR1 SGHTA and CDR2 FQGNSA. There are 15 residues in the CDR3. In nucleotides, the CDR3 is TGTGCCAGCAGCCCTAGCGTTACTAGCACAGATACGCAGTATTTT. As protein: CASSPSVTSTDTQYF. Combining the CDR3 with reference TRBV7-2 and TRBJ2-3 gives the whole variable domain GAGVSQSPSNKVTEKGKDVELRCDPISGHTALYWYRQSLGQGLEFLIYFQGNSAPDKSGLPSDRFSAERTGGSVSTLTIQRTQQEDSAVYLCASSPSVTSTDTQYFGPGTRLTVL.

The chain employs TRBV29-1 and TRBJ2-7, with D perhaps matching TRBD1 or TRBD2 (5 bases each). CDR1 and CDR2 (germline): SQVTM, ANQGSEA. V gave up 5 bases and J gave up 2 bases, with 16 bases separating them. This CDR3 region has 14 residues. The CDR3 loop reads CSVFDGDRPYEQYF. The CDR3 DNA sequence: TGCAGCGTTTTCGACGGGGACCGCCCCTACGAGCAGTACTTC.

The V gene is TRBV5-6, the J gene TRBJ1-5; no definite D call. There are 15 residues in the CDR3. Looked up from germline, CDR1 is SGHDT and CDR2 is YYEEEE. Trimming stripped 0 bases from V and 4 bases from J, with 11 bases between. CDR3 nucleotide sequence: TGTGCCAGCAGCTTGGCAGCGCAACGTAATCAGCCCCAGCATTTT. It yields the protein CASSLAAQRNQPQHF. Combining the CDR3 with reference TRBV5-6 and TRBJ1-5 gives the whole variable domain DAGVTQSPTHLIKTRGQQVTLRCSPKSGHDTVSWYQQALGQGPQFIFQYYEEEERQRGNFPDRFSGHQFPNYSSELNVNALLLGDSALYLCASSLAAQRNQPQHFGDGTRLSIL.

The CDR3 DNA sequence: TGTGCCAGCTCCCTCGAGGAGGGGACAGGGTACGAGCAGTACTTC. It is translated as CASSLEEGTGYEQYF. This chain connects TRBV11-2 to TRBJ2-7, with 9 bases matching TRBD1. Germline lookup yields CDR1 SGHAT and CDR2 FQNNGV. V was clipped by 8 bases and J by 4 bases; unmatched bases: 12. CDR3 length: 15 amino acids.

Of note for this clone: The same CDR3 arises from other DNA sequences in this sample as well. V and J are TRBV9 and TRBJ2-1; no clear D gene. Germline CDR1 SGDLS, CDR2 YYNGEE. The V end was cut by 0 bases, the J end by 8 bases, with 3 bases between. The CDR3 runs to 11 residues. For the CDR3, the DNA is TGTGCCAGCAGCGTAGCCCATGAGCAGTTCTTC. Translated: CASSVAHEQFF. Full variable domain (rest looked up from reference TRBV9 and TRBJ2-1): DSGVTQTPKHLITATGQRVTLRCSPRSGDLSVYWYQQSLDQGLQFLIQYYNGEERAKGNILERFSAQQFPDLHSELNLSSLELGDSALYFCASSVAHEQFFGPGTRLTVL.

This sequence joins TRBV27 and TRBJ2-1, with 7 bases aligning to TRBD2. The CDR3 consists of 16 residues. V shed 6 bases, J shed 6 bases, and the junction held 14 bases outside the gene matches. CDR1 and CDR2 from the germline V gene are MNHEY and SMNVEV (reference sequence). In DNA, the CDR3 is TGTGCCAGCAGCCCCAGAAGGCGGGAGATCTTCAATGAGCAGTTCTTC. Translated: CASSPRRREIFNEQFF.

The V gene is TRBV13, the J gene TRBJ2-5; TRBD2 matches 8 bases. Germline values: CDR1 PRHDT, CDR2 FYEKMQ (reference sequence). This CDR3 region has 15 residues. The J segment lost 2 bases and the V segment lost 5 bases, leaving 7 bases of the junction unmatched. The CDR3 reads CASSRTGTSQETQYF. The CDR3 DNA is TGTGCCAGCAGCCGTACTGGGACTAGTCAAGAGACCCAGTACTTC.

This clone was recorded once. The chain combines TRBV25-1 with TRBJ2-3, with 15 positions matching TRBD2. Per germline, CDR1 MGHDK and CDR2 SYGVNS. The ends lost 9 bases at V and 3 bases at J; junction bases unmatched: 7. CDR3 length: 16 amino acids. The CDR3 nucleotides are TGTGCCAGTCAAAGCGGACTAGCGGGAGGGACAGATACGCAGTATTTT. It translates to CASQSGLAGGTDTQYF. Based on the CDR3 plus reference TRBV25-1 and TRBJ2-3, the full variable domain is EADIYQTPRYLVIGTGKKITLECSQTMGHDKMYWYQQDPGMELHLIHYSYGVNSTEKGDLSSESTVSRIRTEHFPLTLESARPSHTSQYLCASQSGLAGGTDTQYFGPGTRLTVL.

In DNA, the CDR3 is TGCGCCAGCAGCCCGGCGGGGGTAGCGGGAGGGCTTTCCCTCGAGCAGTACTTC. Translating gives CASSPAGVAGGLSLEQYF. V is TRBV5-1 and J is TRBJ2-7; TRBD2 matches 11 bases. CDR1 is SGHRS, CDR2 YFSETQ, per germline. The CDR3 runs to 18 residues. Trimming at V came to 4 bases and at J to 6 bases, leaving 18 bases not matched to a gene.

This CDR3 is CASSLSREGEQFF. The CDR3 DNA reads TGTGCCAGCAGCTTATCCAGGGAGGGTGAGCAGTTCTTC. The V and J genes are TRBV11-3 and TRBJ2-1; 7 nucleotides line up with TRBD2. This CDR3 comprises 13 residues. Unmatched junction bases numbered 4, after V lost 2 bases and J lost 9 bases. CDR1 and CDR2 from the germline V gene are SGHNT and YENEEA.

The CDR3 bases are TGTGCCAGCAGCTTCCCAGGGGACTATGGCTACACCTTC. It specifies CASSFPGDYGYTF. This sequence joins TRBV5-6 and TRBJ1-2; a possible D gene is TRBD1 (6 bases). This CDR3 has 13 amino acids. Per germline, CDR1 SGHDT and CDR2 YYEEEE. Trimming removed 2 bases at V and 3 bases at J, with 8 bases between.

The J gene is TRBJ2-7, the V gene TRBV7-2; D uncertain. Germline values: CDR1 SGHTA, CDR2 FQGNSA. The CDR3 totals 13 residues. V lost 2 bases and J lost 1, with 6 bases in between. The chain's CDR3 is CASSLITSYEQYF. The CDR3 DNA sequence: TGTGCCAGCAGCTTAATCACTTCCTACGAGCAGTACTTC.

In DNA, the CDR3 is TGTGCCAGCACCGACAGGGAGGCTTTTACCGGGGAGCTGTTTTTT. Amino acids: CASTDREAFTGELFF. J is TRBJ2-2 and V is TRBV6-6; D perhaps matches TRBD1 (7 bases). V lost 7 bases to trimming and J lost 5 bases, with 17 bases between them. CDR1 and CDR2 (germline): MNHNY, SVGAGI (reference sequence). The CDR3 is made up of 15 amino acids.